At least ten counts were recorded for the clone carrying this TCR beta chain. A library of TCRbeta sequences, prepared with unique molecular identifiers, was generated. One entry per CDR3 protein, called by TCRdb with MiXCR from the PCR reads. The repertoire has around 210,000 distinct CDR3 sequences, 6.6% of them found once; the top ten carry 5.5%. CDR3 length: 16 residues. CDR1 is MDHEN and CDR2 is SYDVKM in the germline V gene. Trimming pared 3 bases from V and 3 bases from J, leaving 17 bases between. The data belong to a study of T-cell reconstitution after alpha-beta-depleted transplantation in children.

The TCR was taken from a boy aged 2 to 9 with acute lymphoblastic leukemia, due to receive a stem cell transplant. The starting material was PBMCs, obtained before TCRalphabeta/CD19-depleted stem cell transplant. This chain connects TRBV28 to TRBJ1-1; perhaps TRBD1 as D (6 bases). CDR3 bases: TGTGCCAGCAGTTTTCAGTCCCGGCCAGGGGACACTGAAGCTTTCTTT. Translating gives CASSFQSRPGDTEAFF.